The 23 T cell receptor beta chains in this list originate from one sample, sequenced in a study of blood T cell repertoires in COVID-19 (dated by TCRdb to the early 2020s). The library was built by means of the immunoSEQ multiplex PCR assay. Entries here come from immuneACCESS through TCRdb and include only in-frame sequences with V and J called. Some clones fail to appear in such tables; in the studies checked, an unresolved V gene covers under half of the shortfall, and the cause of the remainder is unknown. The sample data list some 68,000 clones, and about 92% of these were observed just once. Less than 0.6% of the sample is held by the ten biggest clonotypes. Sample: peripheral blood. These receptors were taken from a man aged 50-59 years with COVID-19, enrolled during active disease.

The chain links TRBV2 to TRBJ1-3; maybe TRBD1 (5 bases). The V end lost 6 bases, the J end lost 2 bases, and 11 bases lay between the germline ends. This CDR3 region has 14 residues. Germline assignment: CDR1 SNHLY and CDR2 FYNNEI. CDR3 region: CASRLAGPGNTIYF. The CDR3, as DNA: TGTGCCAGCAGGCTGGCAGGGCCTGGAAACACCATATATTTT.

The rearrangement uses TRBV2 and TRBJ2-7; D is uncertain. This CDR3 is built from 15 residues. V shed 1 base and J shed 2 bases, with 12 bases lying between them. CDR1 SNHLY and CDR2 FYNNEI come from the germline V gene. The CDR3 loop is CASSEGQLPTYEQYF. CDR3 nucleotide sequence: TGTGCCAGCAGTGAAGGTCAACTACCTACCTACGAGCAGTACTTC.

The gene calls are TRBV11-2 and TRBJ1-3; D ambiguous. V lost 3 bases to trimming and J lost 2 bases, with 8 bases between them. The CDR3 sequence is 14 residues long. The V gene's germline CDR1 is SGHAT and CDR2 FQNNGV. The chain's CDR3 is CASSFAEAGNTIYF. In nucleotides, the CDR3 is TGTGCCAGCAGCTTCGCTGAGGCTGGAAACACCATATATTTT.

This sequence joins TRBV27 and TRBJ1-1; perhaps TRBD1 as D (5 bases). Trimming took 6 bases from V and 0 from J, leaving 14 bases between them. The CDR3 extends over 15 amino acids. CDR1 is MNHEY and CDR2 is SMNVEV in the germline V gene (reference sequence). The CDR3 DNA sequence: TGTGCCAGCAGCCAGTCGACAGCTATGAACACTGAAGCTTTCTTT. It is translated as CASSQSTAMNTEAFF.

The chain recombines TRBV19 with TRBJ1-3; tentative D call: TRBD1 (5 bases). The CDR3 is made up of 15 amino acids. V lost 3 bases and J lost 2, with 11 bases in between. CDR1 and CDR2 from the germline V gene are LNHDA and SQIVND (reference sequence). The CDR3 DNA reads TGTGCCAGTAGTATCGAAGGGGCGCCTGGAAACACCATATATTTT. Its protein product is CASSIEGAPGNTIYF.

The CDR3 sequence is CASSQHSGYSNQPQHF. The CDR3 region has the DNA TGTGCCAGCAGCCAACACTCAGGGTATAGCAATCAGCCCCAGCATTTT. V and J are TRBV3-1 (or the pseudogene TRBV3-2) and TRBJ1-5; tentative D call: TRBD1 (5 bases). Trimming shortened V by 2 bases and J by 0 bases, and 11 bases separated the two germline ends. Germline CDR1 LGHDT, CDR2 YNNKEL (reference sequence). The CDR3 loop spans 16 amino acids.

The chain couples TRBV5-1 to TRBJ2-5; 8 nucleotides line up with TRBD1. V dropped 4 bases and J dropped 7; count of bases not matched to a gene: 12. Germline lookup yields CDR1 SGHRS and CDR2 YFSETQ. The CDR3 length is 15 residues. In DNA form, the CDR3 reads TGCGCCAGCAGCGTCCTGACAGGGGCCACGGGGACCCAGTACTTC. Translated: CASSVLTGATGTQYF.

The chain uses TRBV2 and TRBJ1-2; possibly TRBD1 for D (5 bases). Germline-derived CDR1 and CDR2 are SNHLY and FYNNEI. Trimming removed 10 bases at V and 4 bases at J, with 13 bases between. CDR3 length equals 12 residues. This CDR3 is CANPLGGYGYTF. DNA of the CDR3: TGTGCCAACCCTCTCGGGGGCTATGGCTACACCTTC.

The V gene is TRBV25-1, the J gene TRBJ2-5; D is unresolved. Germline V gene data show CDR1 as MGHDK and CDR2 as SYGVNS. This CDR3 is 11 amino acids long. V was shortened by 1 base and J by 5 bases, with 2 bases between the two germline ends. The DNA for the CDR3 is TGTGCCAGCAGTGAATCTGAGACCCAGTACTTC. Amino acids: CASSESETQYF.

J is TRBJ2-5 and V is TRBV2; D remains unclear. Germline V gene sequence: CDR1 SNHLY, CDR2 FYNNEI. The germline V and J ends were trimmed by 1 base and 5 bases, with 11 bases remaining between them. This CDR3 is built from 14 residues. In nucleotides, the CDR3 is TGTGCCAGCAGTGAAGGTGCTAGTCGGGAGACCCAGTACTTC. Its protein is CASSEGASRETQYF.

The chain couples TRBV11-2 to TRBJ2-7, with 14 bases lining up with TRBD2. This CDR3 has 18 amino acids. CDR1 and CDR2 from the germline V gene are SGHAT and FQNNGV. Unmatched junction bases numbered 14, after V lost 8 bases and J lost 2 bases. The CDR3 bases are TGTGCCAGCGGAAAGACTAGCGGGAGGGCCGGGGTCCCCTACGAGCAGTACTTC. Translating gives CASGKTSGRAGVPYEQYF. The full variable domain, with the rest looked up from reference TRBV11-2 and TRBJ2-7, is EAGVAQSPRYKIIEKRQSVAFWCNPISGHATLYWYQQILGQGPKLLIQFQNNGVVDDSQLPKDRFSAERLKGVDSTLKIQPAKLEDSAVYLCASGKTSGRAGVPYEQYFGPGTRLTVT.

DNA of the CDR3: TGTGCCAGCAGTTACGAGACTAGCGCCTACGAGCAGTACTTC. Protein sequence: CASSYETSAYEQYF. This chain joins TRBV6-2 or TRBV6-3 and TRBJ2-7, with 8 nucleotides matching TRBD2. Germline V gene sequence: CDR1 MNHEY, CDR2 SVGEGT. The V gene end was trimmed by 2 bases and the J gene end by 2 bases; junction bases not matched to a gene: 2. This CDR3 has 14 residues.

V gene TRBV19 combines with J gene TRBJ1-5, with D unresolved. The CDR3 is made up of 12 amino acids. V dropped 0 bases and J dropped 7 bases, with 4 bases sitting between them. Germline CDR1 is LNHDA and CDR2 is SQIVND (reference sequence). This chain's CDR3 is CASSIDEQPQHF. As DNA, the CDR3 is TGTGCCAGTAGTATAGATGAGCAGCCCCAGCATTTT.

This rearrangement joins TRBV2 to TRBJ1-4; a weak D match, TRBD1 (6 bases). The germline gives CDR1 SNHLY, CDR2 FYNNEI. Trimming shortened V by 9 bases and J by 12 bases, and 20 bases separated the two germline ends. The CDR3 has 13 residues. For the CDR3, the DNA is TGTGCCAGTCGGCAGGGGATTTGGGGAGAACTGTTTTTT. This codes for CASRQGIWGELFF.

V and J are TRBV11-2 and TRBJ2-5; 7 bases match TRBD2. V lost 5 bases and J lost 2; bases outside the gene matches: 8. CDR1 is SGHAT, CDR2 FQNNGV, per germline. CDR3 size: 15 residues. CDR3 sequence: CASSPRLADQETQYF. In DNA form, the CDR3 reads TGTGCCAGCAGCCCCCGACTAGCAGATCAAGAGACCCAGTACTTC.

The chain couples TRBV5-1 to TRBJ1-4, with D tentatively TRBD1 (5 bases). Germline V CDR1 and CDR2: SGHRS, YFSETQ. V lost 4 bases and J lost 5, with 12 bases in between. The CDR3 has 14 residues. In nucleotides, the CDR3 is TGCGCCAGCAGCGTGACAGCCGGGAATGAAAAACTGTTTTTT. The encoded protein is CASSVTAGNEKLFF.

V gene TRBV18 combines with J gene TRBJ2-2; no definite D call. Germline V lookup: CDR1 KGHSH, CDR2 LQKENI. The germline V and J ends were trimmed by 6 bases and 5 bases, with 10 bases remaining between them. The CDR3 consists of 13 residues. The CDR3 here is CASSQSVTGELFF. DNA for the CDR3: TGTGCCAGCTCGCAGTCAGTTACCGGGGAGCTGTTTTTT.

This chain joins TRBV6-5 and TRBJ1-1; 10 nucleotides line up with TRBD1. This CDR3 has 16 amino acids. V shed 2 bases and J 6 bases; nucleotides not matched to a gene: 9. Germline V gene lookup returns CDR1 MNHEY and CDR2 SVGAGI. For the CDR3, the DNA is TGTGCCAGCAGTTACGACAGGGGGCCTGGTAGCTCTGAAGCTTTCTTT. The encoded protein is CASSYDRGPGSSEAFF.

The CDR3 nucleotides read TGTGCCAGCACACAGGGGGCTGGAAACACCATATATTTT. Encoded protein: CASTQGAGNTIYF. The chain links TRBV7-9 to TRBJ1-3; the match to TRBD1 covers 8 bases. CDR3 length: 13 residues. V shed 7 bases and J 2 bases; nucleotides not matched to a gene: 1. In germline, CDR1 is SEHNR, CDR2 FQNEAQ (reference sequence).

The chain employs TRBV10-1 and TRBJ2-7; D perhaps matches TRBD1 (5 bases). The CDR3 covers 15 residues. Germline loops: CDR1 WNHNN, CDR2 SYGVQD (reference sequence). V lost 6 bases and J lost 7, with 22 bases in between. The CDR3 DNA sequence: TGCGCCAGCAGACTGACAGAACGTCTACGTCAGGAGCAGTACTTC. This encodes CASRLTERLRQEQYF.

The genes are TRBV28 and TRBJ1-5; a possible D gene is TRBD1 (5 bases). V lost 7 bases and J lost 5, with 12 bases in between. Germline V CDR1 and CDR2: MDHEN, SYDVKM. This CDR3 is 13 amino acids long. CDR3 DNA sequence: TGTGCCAGCATGTGGACACTTGATCAGCCCCAGCATTTT. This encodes CASMWTLDQPQHF.

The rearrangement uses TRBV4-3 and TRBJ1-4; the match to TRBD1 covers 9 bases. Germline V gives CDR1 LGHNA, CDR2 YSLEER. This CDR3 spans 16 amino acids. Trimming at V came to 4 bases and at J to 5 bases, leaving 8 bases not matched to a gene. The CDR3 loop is CASSREIGTGNEKLFF. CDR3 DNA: TGCGCCAGCAGCCGAGAAATCGGGACAGGGAATGAAAAACTGTTTTTT.

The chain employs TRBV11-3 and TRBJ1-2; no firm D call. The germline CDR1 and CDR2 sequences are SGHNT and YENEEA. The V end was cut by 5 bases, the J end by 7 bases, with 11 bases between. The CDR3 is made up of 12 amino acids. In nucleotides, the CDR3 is TGTGCCAGCAGCAAATGTGCGGGTGGCTACACCTTC. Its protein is CASSKCAGGYTF.